These T cell receptor beta chains were read from a single sample in a study of blood T cell repertoires in COVID-19. Assay: immunoSEQ multiplex PCR; the TCRdb copy retains only in-frame clones and omits some. The sample has roughly 150,000 clones; about four fifths are singletons. What was sequenced was peripheral blood. The receptors were gathered from a woman of 80 years or more with COVID-19, enrolled during active disease. The CDR3 runs from the conserved cysteine through the conserved F or W. The D gene is left open where the match is weak. A row's size may be missing; if present it is once, few, many or a size class.

CDR3 DNA: TGTGCCAGTAGTATCCCCGGGACAGGGACGTACGAGCAGTACTTC; CDR3 protein: CASSIPGTGTYEQYF; V gene: TRBV19; D gene: TRBD1; clone size: .; J gene: TRBJ2-7
CDR3 DNA: TGTGCCAGCAGCCCCCTGGGACAGTATAGCAATCAGCCCCAGCATTTT; CDR3 protein: CASSPLGQYSNQPQHF; V gene: TRBV7-2; D gene: TRBD1; clone size: .; J gene: TRBJ1-5
CDR3 DNA: TGTGCCACCAGCAGAGCGAAAGGGGGATATGGAAACACCATATATTTT; CDR3 protein: CATSRAKGGYGNTIYF; V gene: TRBV15; D gene: .; clone size: once; J gene: TRBJ1-3
CDR3 DNA: TGTGCCAGTACGCGGGGGGCTTATACTGAAGCTTTCTTT; CDR3 protein: CASTRGAYTEAFF; V gene: TRBV19; D gene: .; clone size: .; J gene: TRBJ1-1
CDR3 DNA: TGTGCCAGCAGTCTTTGGGACAGGGACACAGATACGCAGTATTTT; CDR3 protein: CASSLWDRDTDTQYF; V gene: TRBV6-4; D gene: TRBD1; clone size: .; J gene: TRBJ2-3
CDR3 DNA: TGCGCCAGCAGCCAAGGAGGAGTTCCACACGGTCGAGAGACCCAGTACTTC; CDR3 protein: CASSQGGVPHGRETQYF; V gene: TRBV4-1; D gene: .; clone size: .; J gene: TRBJ2-5
CDR3 DNA: TGTGCCAGCAGCTTGGGGACAGGGGCAGATACGCAGTATTTT; CDR3 protein: CASSLGTGADTQYF; V gene: TRBV5-4; D gene: TRBD1; clone size: few; J gene: TRBJ2-3
CDR3 DNA: TGCGCCAGCAGCTTGGGCGGACGGGACTATAGCAATCAGCCCCAGCATTTT; CDR3 protein: CASSLGGRDYSNQPQHF; V gene: TRBV5-1; D gene: .; clone size: .; J gene: TRBJ1-5
CDR3 DNA: TGTGCCAGCAGCTTAAGCGGGGGATCCTACGAGCAGTACTTC; CDR3 protein: CASSLSGGSYEQYF; V gene: TRBV7-3; D gene: TRBD2; clone size: .; J gene: TRBJ2-7
CDR3 DNA: TGTGCCAGCAGCTTGACTAGCGGGTTCCTAGATACGCAGTATTTT; CDR3 protein: CASSLTSGFLDTQYF; V gene: TRBV7-2; D gene: TRBD2; clone size: .; J gene: TRBJ2-3
CDR3 DNA: TGTGCCAGCGGATCCATCAGCGACGAGCAGTACTTC; CDR3 protein: CASGSISDEQYF; V gene: TRBV2; D gene: .; clone size: .; J gene: TRBJ2-7
CDR3 DNA: TGCAGCGTTGAAGTGGGGAGGAACACTGAAGCTTTCTTT; CDR3 protein: CSVEVGRNTEAFF; V gene: TRBV29-1; D gene: .; clone size: .; J gene: TRBJ1-1
CDR3 DNA: TGTGCCAGCAGTAGGGGTCAGTACGAGCAGTACTTC; CDR3 protein: CASSRGQYEQYF; V gene: TRBV6-5; D gene: .; clone size: .; J gene: TRBJ2-7
CDR3 DNA: TGTGCCAGCAGCCAGGGGACTAGCGGGGGTTTACAAGAGACCCAGTACTTC; CDR3 protein: CASSQGTSGGLQETQYF; V gene: TRBV11-2; D gene: TRBD2; clone size: .; J gene: TRBJ2-5
CDR3 DNA: TGTGCCAGTAGTCCCAAAACGACAGGCTACTCTGGAAACACCATATATTTT; CDR3 protein: CASSPKTTGYSGNTIYF; V gene: TRBV19; D gene: .; clone size: few; J gene: TRBJ1-3
CDR3 DNA: TGTGCCTGGAGTGTACCGGGGGGCCTAGAGACCCAGTACTTC; CDR3 protein: CAWSVPGGLETQYF; V gene: TRBV30; D gene: .; clone size: .; J gene: TRBJ2-5
CDR3 DNA: TGTGCCAGCAGACCCCCGACAGGGAGAGATTACGAGCAGTACTTC; CDR3 protein: CASRPPTGRDYEQYF; V gene: TRBV7-9; D gene: TRBD1; clone size: .; J gene: TRBJ2-7
CDR3 DNA: TGTGCCAGCAGCTTAGATCTAGCGGCCTACGAGCAGTACTTC; CDR3 protein: CASSLDLAAYEQYF; V gene: TRBV7-9; D gene: TRBD2; clone size: .; J gene: TRBJ2-7
CDR3 DNA: TGTGCCAGTAGCCTTATGGGACAGGGACCAGATACGCAGTATTTT; CDR3 protein: CASSLMGQGPDTQYF; V gene: TRBV19; D gene: TRBD1; clone size: .; J gene: TRBJ2-3
CDR3 DNA: TGTGCCTGGAATCTTCGGACAGGGGGGTCACCCCTCCACTTT; CDR3 protein: CAWNLRTGGSPLHF; V gene: TRBV30; D gene: TRBD1; clone size: .; J gene: TRBJ1-6
CDR3 DNA: TGTGCCAGCAGTTCGCCAGGGAGGTCCTACGAGCAGTACTTC; CDR3 protein: CASSSPGRSYEQYF; V gene: TRBV28; D gene: .; clone size: .; J gene: TRBJ2-7
CDR3 DNA: TGTGCCAGTAGCTACAGGGGCGACGAGCAGTACTTC; CDR3 protein: CASSYRGDEQYF; V gene: TRBV19; D gene: TRBD1; clone size: .; J gene: TRBJ2-7